The rows below give T cell receptor beta chains drawn from one sample of a study of metastatic and nonmetastatic thyroid tumors. MiXCR reprocessed the PCR reads for TCRdb. The data show about 7,700 clones, 29% seen once. Sequencing was done on a sample of tumor tissue. Every receptor here comes from a female donor with papillary thyroid cancer or a benign thyroid nodule (not recorded which). Some clones in this sample may be carry-over from other donors' samples. Each CDR3 is given with its conserved first and last residue. Fields, in order: D gene, clone size, J gene, CDR3 length, V gene, CDR3 protein, CDR3 DNA. A D gene is named only where the DNA matches it firmly. Not every row has a clone size; where given, it reads once, few, many or a size class.

>TRBD2|.|TRBJ2-7|14|TRBV28
CASSLVSGSYEQYF
TGTGCCAGCAGTTTAGTCAGCGGGAGCTACGAGCAGTACTTC
>TRBD1|few|TRBJ2-1|14|TRBV5-1
CASSLEDRGNEQFF
TGCGCCAGCAGCTTGGAGGACAGGGGTAATGAGCAGTTCTTC
>.|.|TRBJ1-1|13|TRBV5-1
CASSLDTGSKAFF
TGCGCCAGCAGCTTGGACACAGGGTCTAAAGCTTTCTTT
>.|medium-sized|TRBJ1-5|13|TRBV6-2/TRBV6-3
CASSYTENQPQHF
TGTGCCAGCAGTTACACAGAGAATCAGCCCCAGCATTTT
>.|.|TRBJ1-6|16|TRBV20-1
CSARDFRAGVYSPLHF
TGCAGTGCTAGAGATTTCAGGGCAGGGGTTTATTCACCCCTCCACTTT
>.|.|TRBJ1-4|15|TRBV6-1
CASRVSGIIGEKLFF
TGTGCCAGCAGGGTTTCGGGGATTATAGGTGAAAAACTGTTTTTT
>TRBD1|.|TRBJ1-1|16|TRBV6-6
CAIILETGAAYTKAFF
TGTGCCATCATTCTCGAGACAGGGGCTGCTTATACTAAAGCTTTCTTT
>TRBD2|medium-sized|TRBJ2-3|15|TRBV20-1
CSARRASGEIDTQYF
TGCAGTGCTCGAAGGGCGAGCGGGGAAATAGATACGCAGTATTTT
>.|.|TRBJ2-7|15|TRBV11-2
CASSLLGGGTYEQYF
TGTGCCAGCAGCTTGTTAGGGGGAGGGACCTACGAGCAGTACTTC
>.|.|TRBJ1-1|13|TRBV27
CASSYRENTEAFF
TGTGCCAGCAGTTACAGGGAGAACACTGAAGCTTTCTTT
>.|medium-sized|TRBJ2-2|14|TRBV28
CASTPTSAAGELFF
TGTGCCAGCACCCCGACTAGTGCAGCCGGGGAGCTGTTTTTT
>TRBD1|once|TRBJ2-3|15|TRBV18
CASSPGTGWTDTQYF
TGTGCCAGCTCACCCGGGACAGGGTGGACAGATACGCAGTATTTT
>TRBD1|.|TRBJ1-5|16|TRBV5-1
CASSTRDSYSNQPQHF
TGCGCCAGCAGCACCCGGGACAGCTATAGCAATCAGCCCCAGCATTTT
>.|few|TRBJ1-1|13|TRBV6-1
CASMGPTGTEAFF
TGTGCCAGCATGGGGCCGACGGGCACTGAAGCTTTCTTT
>.|.|TRBJ2-3|15|TRBV20-1
CSASGPLWGTDTQYF
TGCAGTGCTTCCGGGCCCCTCTGGGGCACAGATACGCAGTATTTT
>TRBD1|.|TRBJ2-7|13|TRBV2
CASVQGAPYEQYF
TGTGCCAGTGTTCAGGGGGCCCCCTACGAGCAGTACTTC
>.|few|TRBJ2-2|14|TRBV3-1
CASSQDAGTGELFF
TGTGCCAGCAGCCAAGACGCGGGCACCGGGGAGCTGTTTTTT
>.|.|TRBJ1-6|15|TRBV30
CARGGLGQHNSPLHF
TGTGCAAGAGGTGGGCTCGGACAACATAATTCACCCCTCCACTTT
>TRBD2|medium-sized|TRBJ2-5|17|TRBV6-1
CASSPIAGVANRETQYF
TGTGCCAGCAGTCCCATAGCGGGAGTAGCGAACCGGGAGACCCAGTACTTC
>.|.|TRBJ2-2|17|TRBV6-5
CASSLPPMTANTGELFF
TGTGCCAGCAGTTTACCTCCAATGACAGCGAACACCGGGGAGCTGTTTTTC
>.|.|TRBJ2-1|15|TRBV5-1
CASSLLGSPYNEQFF
TGCGCCAGCAGCTTGCTTGGCTCCCCCTACAATGAGCAGTTCTTC
>.|few|TRBJ1-5|14|TRBV20-1
CSATDGDGGQPQHF
TGCAGTGCTACAGACGGCGATGGGGGTCAGCCCCAGCATTTT
>.|.|TRBJ1-2|14|TRBV20-1
CSARSSSLRHGYTF
TGCAGTGCTAGAAGTTCCTCCCTCAGGCATGGCTACACCTTC
>TRBD1|.|TRBJ1-5|15|TRBV12-3/TRBV12-4
CASSPGQGDNQPQHF
TGTGCCAGCAGCCCGGGACAGGGGGATAATCAGCCCCAGCATTTT
>.|.|TRBJ1-1|13|TRBV4-1
CASSLGLNTEAFF
TGCGCCAGCAGCCTTGGACTGAACACTGAAGCTTTCTTT
>TRBD2|.|TRBJ2-1|14|TRBV20-1
CSALLAGAYNEQFF
TGCAGTGCTCTTCTAGCGGGAGCCTACAATGAGCAGTTCTTC
>.|.|TRBJ1-3|18|TRBV11-2
CASSLDQRQFISGNTIYF
TGTGCCAGCAGCTTAGATCAGCGTCAGTTTATCTCTGGAAACACCATATATTTT
>.|many|TRBJ2-6|17|TRBV4-1
CASSQVSGGTGANVLTF
TGCGCCAGCAGCCAAGTATCTGGAGGGACGGGGGCCAACGTCCTGACTTTC
>.|many|TRBJ1-2|13|TRBV9
CASSTGLGYGYTF
TGTGCCAGTTCGACTGGCCTTGGCTATGGCTACACCTTC
>TRBD1|.|TRBJ2-1|15|TRBV12-3/TRBV12-4
CASSIRDRGHNEQFF
TGTGCCAGCAGTATCCGGGACAGGGGGCACAATGAGCAGTTCTTC
>.|few|TRBJ2-3|11|TRBV10-3
CAISERDTQYF
TGTGCCATCAGTGAGAGGGATACGCAGTATTTT
>TRBD1|medium-sized|TRBJ2-7|17|TRBV11-2
CASSLEGWDRSSYEQYF
TGTGCCAGCAGCTTAGAAGGATGGGACAGGAGCTCCTACGAGCAGTACTTC
>.|few|TRBJ2-2|13|TRBV5-1
CASSLAEPGELFF
TGCGCCAGCAGCTTGGCCGAACCCGGGGAGCTGTTTTTT
>TRBD1|few|TRBJ1-2|15|TRBV11-3
CASSPGGGTFFGYTF
TGTGCCAGCAGCCCAGGAGGGGGCACCTTCTTCGGCTACACCTTC
>TRBD1|.|TRBJ1-1|15|TRBV11-2
CASSFGRTGGTEAFF
TGTGCCAGCAGCTTTGGCAGGACAGGAGGGACTGAAGCTTTCTTT
>TRBD1|many|TRBJ1-2|15|TRBV5-5
CASSTSGTGNYGYTF
TGTGCCAGCAGCACCTCAGGGACAGGGAACTATGGCTACACCTTC
>.|many|TRBJ2-3|16|TRBV11-2
CASSYSTRGGTDTQYF
TGTGCCAGCAGCTATAGTACCCGAGGAGGCACAGATACGCAGTATTTT
>.|.|TRBJ1-3|15|TRBV7-7
CASSLNPSSGNTIYF
TGTGCTAGCAGCTTAAACCCCAGCTCTGGAAACACCATATATTTT
>.|.|TRBJ2-4|13|TRBV20-1
CSANNAGRNIQYF
TGCAGTGCTAATAATGCGGGCCGGAACATTCAGTACTTC
>.|.|TRBJ2-7|13|TRBV6-1
CASNRQVGYEQYF
TGTGCCAGCAATCGACAGGTCGGCTACGAGCAGTACTTC